These 17 T cell receptor beta chains originate from one sample sequenced in a study of T cell responses to AZD1222 COVID-19 vaccine. The table came from immunoSEQ multiplex PCR; TCRdb's copy has only in-frame clones and leaves some out. The repertoire holds approximately 180,000 clones, approximately 92% seen once, with around 0.98% in the top ten. This specimen was peripheral blood, taken 28 days after the second dose of the MenACWY control vaccine. These receptors came from an adult who received the MenACWY meningococcal vaccine as a control.

The rearrangement uses TRBV18 and TRBJ1-2, with D uncertain. Per the germline V gene, CDR1 is KGHSH and CDR2 is LQKENI. V was pared by 1 base and J by 1 base, with 16 bases between. The CDR3 extends over 17 amino acids. The CDR3: CASSPLRERKVNYGYTF. CDR3 DNA sequence: TGTGCCAGCTCACCACTTCGGGAAAGGAAAGTTAACTATGGCTACACCTTC.

V and J are TRBV16 and TRBJ1-2, with TRBD1 matching 8 bases. Germline values: CDR1 KGHSY, CDR2 FQNENV. V lost 4 bases and J lost 4; bases outside the gene matches: 11. The CDR3 loop spans 16 amino acids. In nucleotides, the CDR3 is TGTGCCAGCAGCCCCTCCCGGACAGGGCGCCTCTATGGCTACACCTTC. Amino acid sequence: CASSPSRTGRLYGYTF.

CDR3 protein: CSSTLGSRGFTEAFF. DNA of the CDR3: TGCAGCTCCACTCTGGGTTCGAGGGGATTTACTGAAGCTTTCTTT. The V call is TRBV29-1, the J call TRBJ1-1; the D gene is possibly TRBD1 (5 bases). Germline assignment: CDR1 SQVTM and CDR2 ANQGSEA. V was shortened by 8 bases and J by 5 bases, with 24 bases between the two germline ends. The CDR3 totals 15 residues.

In this sample, this clone turned up once. The chain has TRBV19 and TRBJ1-1; no definite D call. The germline CDR1 and CDR2 sequences are LNHDA and SQIVND (reference sequence). V lost 5 bases to trimming and J lost 0 bases, with 16 bases between them. The CDR3 covers 16 residues. CDR3 nucleotides: TGTGCCAGTAGTTTTGCTAGATCGCGGCTGAACACTGAAGCTTTCTTT. As protein: CASSFARSRLNTEAFF.

The chain joins TRBV29-1 to TRBJ2-3; D not certain. This CDR3 has 12 amino acids. The V gene's germline CDR1 is SQVTM and CDR2 ANQGSEA. V dropped 4 bases and J dropped 0 bases, with 5 bases sitting between them. CDR3 sequence: CSVVRSTDTQYF. The CDR3 coding sequence is TGCAGCGTTGTACGGAGCACAGATACGCAGTATTTT.

This CDR3 reads CASNLNTANTEAFF. The DNA for the CDR3 is TGTGCCAGCAACCTTAATACAGCGAACACTGAAGCTTTCTTT. The chain links TRBV6-5 to TRBJ1-1; D not certain. Trimming pared 7 bases from V and 1 base from J, leaving 13 bases between. The CDR3 contains 14 residues. Germline CDR1 MNHEY, CDR2 SVGAGI.

V is TRBV10-3 and J is TRBJ1-1; D remains unclear. V was clipped by 7 bases and J by 4 bases, with 13 bases between them. The CDR3 spans 13 residues. Germline V gene sequence: CDR1 ENHRY, CDR2 SYGVKD. The CDR3 DNA reads as TGTGCCATCAAGCTCCCCGAGGGCACTGAAGCTTTCTTT. Translating gives CAIKLPEGTEAFF.

Remarks on this clone: The same CDR3 arises from other DNA sequences in this sample as well. The J gene is TRBJ2-2, the V gene TRBV5-1; D remains unclear. Germline V gives CDR1 SGHRS, CDR2 YFSETQ. There are 12 residues in the CDR3. V was cut by 4 bases and J by 1 base, with 2 bases left in between. CDR3 sequence (DNA): TGCGCCAGCAGCCTGAACACCGGGGAGCTGTTTTTT. Its protein is CASSLNTGELFF. Supplemented by reference TRBV5-1 and TRBJ2-2, the full variable domain reads KAGVTQTPRYLIKTRGQQVTLSCSPISGHRSVSWYQQTPGQGLQFLFEYFSETQRNKGNFPGRFSGRQFSNSRSEMNVSTLELGDSALYLCASSLNTGELFFGEGSRLTVL.

Only a few counts were recorded for this clone. The chain combines TRBV7-2 with TRBJ2-2; no reliable D call. Deletions cut 1 base from V and 3 bases from J, with 0 bases between. This CDR3 has 12 residues. Looked up from germline, CDR1 is SGHTA and CDR2 is FQGNSA. The CDR3 DNA reads TGTGCCAGCAGCTTAGACACCGGGGAGCTGTTTTTT. Its protein product is CASSLDTGELFF.

This clone was counted once. The rearrangement links TRBV19 to TRBJ1-5; no clear D. The CDR3 spans 14 residues. The germline CDR1 and CDR2 sequences are LNHDA and SQIVND (reference sequence). Trimming stripped 7 bases from V and 7 bases from J, with 17 bases between. The CDR3 nucleotides are TGTGCCAGTACCGAAACATGGACGGCGCAGCCCCAGCATTTT. Its protein product is CASTETWTAQPQHF.

CDR3 region: CASKGEDVQNQPQHF. The CDR3 DNA follows: TGTGCCAGTAAAGGAGAGGACGTTCAAAATCAGCCCCAGCATTTT. The chain joins TRBV2 to TRBJ1-5; D remains ambiguous. V lost 9 bases and J 4 bases, leaving 19 bases between the germline ends. This CDR3 comprises 15 residues. Germline-derived CDR1 and CDR2 are SNHLY and FYNNEI.

The genes are TRBV5-1 and TRBJ1-6, with TRBD1 matching 7 bases. The V gene end was trimmed by 5 bases and the J gene end by 2 bases; junction bases not matched to a gene: 10. Per germline, CDR1 SGHRS and CDR2 YFSETQ. This CDR3 contains 17 residues. The CDR3 nucleotides are TGCGCCAGCAGTTGGGACAGCGGGGGAGCCTATAATTCACCCCTCCACTTT. Its translation: CASSWDSGGAYNSPLHF.

The chain links TRBV3-1 (or the pseudogene TRBV3-2) to TRBJ1-2; a possible D gene is TRBD1 (6 bases). CDR3 length: 15 amino acids. Between the trimmed V and J ends, which lost 2 bases and 7 bases, there was a span of 17 bases. Per germline, CDR1 LGHDT and CDR2 YNNKEL (reference sequence). CDR3 protein: CASSQLGGGARGYTF. The CDR3, as DNA: TGTGCCAGCAGCCAATTAGGGGGGGGAGCGCGTGGCTACACCTTC.

CDR3 nucleotides: TGTGCCAGCAAATCAGGCACAGGGGGGCACCGGAGGCACTCTGGAAACACCATATATTTT. Its protein is CASKSGTGGHRRHSGNTIYF. This chain links TRBV21-1 with TRBJ1-3; the table's D call of TRBD1 was not tested on the DNA. TRBV21-1 represents a pseudogene. The CDR3 is 20 residues long.

With respect to this clone: The identical CDR3 is also encoded by other nucleotide sequences in the sample. The chain has TRBV5-1 and TRBJ2-1; 7 bases match TRBD2. J gave up 1 base and V 0 bases, and 1 base lay outside the gene matches. This CDR3 region has 15 residues. Germline loops: CDR1 SGHRS, CDR2 YFSETQ. CDR3 in DNA: TGCGCCAGCAGCTTGGGCGGGGGATCCTACAATGAGCAGTTCTTC. Amino acid sequence: CASSLGGGSYNEQFF. The full variable domain, with the rest looked up from reference TRBV5-1 and TRBJ2-1, is KAGVTQTPRYLIKTRGQQVTLSCSPISGHRSVSWYQQTPGQGLQFLFEYFSETQRNKGNFPGRFSGRQFSNSRSEMNVSTLELGDSALYLCASSLGGGSYNEQFFGPGTRLTVL.

The chain combines TRBV11-3 with TRBJ2-7, with 8 bases lining up with TRBD1. CDR3 length equals 13 residues. CDR1 and CDR2 from the germline V gene are SGHNT and YENEEA. J lost 6 bases, V lost 8 bases, and 9 bases had no gene match. The CDR3 protein is CASGESGGREQYF. The CDR3 DNA reads TGTGCCAGCGGAGAGTCAGGGGGCCGCGAGCAGTACTTC.

In DNA form, the CDR3 reads TGTGCCAGCAGCTTAGCTGGCAGTGGGGCGAGCACTGAAGCTTTCTTT. Residues: CASSLAGSGASTEAFF. The chain couples TRBV7-9 to TRBJ1-1; D may be TRBD1 (5 bases). Germline V CDR1 and CDR2: SEHNR, FQNEAQ (reference sequence). Trimming left V 0 bases short and J 4 bases short, with 15 bases between. This CDR3 has 16 residues.